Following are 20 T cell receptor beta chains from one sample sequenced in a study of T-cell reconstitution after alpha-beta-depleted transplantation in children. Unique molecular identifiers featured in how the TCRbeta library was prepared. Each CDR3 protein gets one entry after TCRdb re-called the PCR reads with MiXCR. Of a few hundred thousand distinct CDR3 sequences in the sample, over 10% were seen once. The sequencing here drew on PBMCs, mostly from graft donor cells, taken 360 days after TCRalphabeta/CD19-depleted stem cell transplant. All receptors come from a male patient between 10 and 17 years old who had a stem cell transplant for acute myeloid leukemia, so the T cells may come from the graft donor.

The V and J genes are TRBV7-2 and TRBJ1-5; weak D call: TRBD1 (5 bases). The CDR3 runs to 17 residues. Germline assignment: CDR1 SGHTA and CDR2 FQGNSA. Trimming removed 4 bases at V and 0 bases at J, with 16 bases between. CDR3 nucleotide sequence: TGTGCCAGCAGCTCGACAGTAATTTCCTTTAGCAATCAGCCCCAGCATTTT. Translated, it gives CASSSTVISFSNQPQHF.

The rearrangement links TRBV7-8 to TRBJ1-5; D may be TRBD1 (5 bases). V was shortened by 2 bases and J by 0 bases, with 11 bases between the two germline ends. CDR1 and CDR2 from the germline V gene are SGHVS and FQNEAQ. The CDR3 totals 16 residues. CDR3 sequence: CASSLQGTNSNQPQHF. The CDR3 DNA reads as TGTGCCAGCAGCTTACAGGGAACTAATAGCAATCAGCCCCAGCATTTT.

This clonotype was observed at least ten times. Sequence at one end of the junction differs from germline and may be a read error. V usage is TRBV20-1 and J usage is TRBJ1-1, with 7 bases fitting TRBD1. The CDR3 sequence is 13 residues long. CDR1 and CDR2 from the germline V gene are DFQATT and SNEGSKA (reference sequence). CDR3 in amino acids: CSAATGLNAEAFF. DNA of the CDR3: TGCAGTGCTGCGACAGGGTTGAACGCTGAAGCTTTCTTT.

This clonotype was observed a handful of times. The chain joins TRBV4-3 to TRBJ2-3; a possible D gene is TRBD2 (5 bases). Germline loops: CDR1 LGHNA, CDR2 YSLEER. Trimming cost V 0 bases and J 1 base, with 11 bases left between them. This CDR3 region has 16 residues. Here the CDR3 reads CASSQEEGIGTDTQYF. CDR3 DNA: TGCGCCAGCAGCCAAGAAGAGGGAATAGGCACAGATACGCAGTATTTT.

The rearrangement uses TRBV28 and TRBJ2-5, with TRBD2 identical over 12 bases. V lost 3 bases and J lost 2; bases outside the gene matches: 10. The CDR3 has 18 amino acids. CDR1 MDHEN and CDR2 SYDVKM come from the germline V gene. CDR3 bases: TGTGCCAGCAGTTTCCCTCTAGCGGGAGGGAGGGGACAAGAGACCCAGTACTTC. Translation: CASSFPLAGGRGQETQYF.

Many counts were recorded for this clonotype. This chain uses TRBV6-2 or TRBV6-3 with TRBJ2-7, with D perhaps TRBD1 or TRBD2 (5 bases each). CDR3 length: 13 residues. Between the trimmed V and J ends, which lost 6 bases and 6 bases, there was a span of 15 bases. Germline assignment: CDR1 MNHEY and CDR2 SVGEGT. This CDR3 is CASRVGGSCEQYF. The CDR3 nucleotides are TGTGCCAGCAGAGTTGGGGGTAGCTGCGAGCAGTACTTC.

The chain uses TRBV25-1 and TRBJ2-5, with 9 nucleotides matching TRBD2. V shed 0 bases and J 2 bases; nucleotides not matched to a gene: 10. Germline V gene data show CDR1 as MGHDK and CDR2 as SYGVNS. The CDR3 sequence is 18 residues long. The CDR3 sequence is CASSEYYPRLAGQETQYF. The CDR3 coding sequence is TGTGCCAGCAGTGAATATTATCCAAGGCTAGCGGGGCAAGAGACCCAGTACTTC.

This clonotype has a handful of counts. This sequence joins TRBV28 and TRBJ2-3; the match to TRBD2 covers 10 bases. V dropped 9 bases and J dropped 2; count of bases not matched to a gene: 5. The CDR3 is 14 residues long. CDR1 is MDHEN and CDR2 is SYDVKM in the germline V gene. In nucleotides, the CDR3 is TGTGCCAGTAGTAGCGGGAGGCCCACAGATACGCAGTATTTT. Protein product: CASSSGRPTDTQYF.

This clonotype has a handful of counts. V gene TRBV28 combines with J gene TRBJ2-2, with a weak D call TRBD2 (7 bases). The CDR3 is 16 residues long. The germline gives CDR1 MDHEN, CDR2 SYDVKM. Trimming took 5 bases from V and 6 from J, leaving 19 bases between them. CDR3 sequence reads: CASSPWEGVGPGELFF. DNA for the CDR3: TGTGCCAGCAGTCCTTGGGAGGGGGTCGGTCCCGGGGAGCTGTTTTTT.

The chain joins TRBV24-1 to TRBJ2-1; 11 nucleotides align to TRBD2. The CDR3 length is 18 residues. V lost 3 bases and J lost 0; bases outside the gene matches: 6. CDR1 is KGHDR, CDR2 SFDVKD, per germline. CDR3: CATSDPSGRPSSYNEQFF. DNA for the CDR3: TGTGCCACCAGTGATCCTAGCGGGAGGCCAAGCTCCTACAATGAGCAGTTCTTC.

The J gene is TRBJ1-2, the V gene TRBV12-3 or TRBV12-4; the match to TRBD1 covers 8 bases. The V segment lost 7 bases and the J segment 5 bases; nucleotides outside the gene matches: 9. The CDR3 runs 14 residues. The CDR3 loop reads CASTADRGMYGYTF. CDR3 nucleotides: TGTGCCAGCACTGCCGACAGGGGAATGTATGGCTACACCTTC.

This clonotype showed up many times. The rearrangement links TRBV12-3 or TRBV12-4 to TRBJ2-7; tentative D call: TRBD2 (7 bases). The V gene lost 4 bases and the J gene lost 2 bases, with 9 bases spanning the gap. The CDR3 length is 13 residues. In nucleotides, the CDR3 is TGTGCCAGCAGTTGGGGGGGCCCCTACGAGCAGTACTTC. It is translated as CASSWGGPYEQYF.

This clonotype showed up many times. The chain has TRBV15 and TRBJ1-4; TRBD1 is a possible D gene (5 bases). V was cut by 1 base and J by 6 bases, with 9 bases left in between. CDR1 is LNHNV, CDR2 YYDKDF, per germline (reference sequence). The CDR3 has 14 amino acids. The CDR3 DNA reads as TGTGCCACCAGCAGAGCGGGGACGGATGAAAAACTGTTTTTT. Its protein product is CATSRAGTDEKLFF.

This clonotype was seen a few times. CDR3 sequence (DNA): TGCAGTGCCCCCGCTTTGGTAGCGGGAGGGTTGAATGAGCAGTTCTTC. Translating gives CSAPALVAGGLNEQFF. This chain connects TRBV20-1 to TRBJ2-1; 11 nucleotides line up with TRBD2. There are 16 residues in the CDR3. Per germline, CDR1 DFQATT and CDR2 SNEGSKA (reference sequence). The V segment lost 6 bases and the J segment 7 bases; nucleotides outside the gene matches: 14.

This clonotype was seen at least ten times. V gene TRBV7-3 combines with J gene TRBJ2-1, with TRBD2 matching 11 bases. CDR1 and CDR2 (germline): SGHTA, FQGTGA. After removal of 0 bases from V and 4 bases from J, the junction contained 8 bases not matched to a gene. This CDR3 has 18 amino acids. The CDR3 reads CASSLTSGRATTYNEQFF. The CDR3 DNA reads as TGTGCCAGCAGCTTAACTAGCGGGAGGGCCACGACTTACAATGAGCAGTTCTTC.

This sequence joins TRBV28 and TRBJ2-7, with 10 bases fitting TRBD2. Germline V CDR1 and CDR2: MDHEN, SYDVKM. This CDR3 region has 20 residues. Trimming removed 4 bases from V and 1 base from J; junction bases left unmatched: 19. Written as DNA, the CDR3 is TGTGCCAGCAGTTCCGGGGCGGGACTAGCGCTATTGGAGCTATCCTACGAGCAGTACTTC. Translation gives CASSSGAGLALLELSYEQYF.

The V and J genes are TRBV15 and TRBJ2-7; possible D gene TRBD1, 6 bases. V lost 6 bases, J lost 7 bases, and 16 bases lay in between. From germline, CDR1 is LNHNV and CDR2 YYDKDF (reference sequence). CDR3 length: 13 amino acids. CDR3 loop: CATSATGLLEQYF. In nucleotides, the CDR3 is TGTGCCACCAGTGCTACAGGGTTACTTGAGCAGTACTTC.

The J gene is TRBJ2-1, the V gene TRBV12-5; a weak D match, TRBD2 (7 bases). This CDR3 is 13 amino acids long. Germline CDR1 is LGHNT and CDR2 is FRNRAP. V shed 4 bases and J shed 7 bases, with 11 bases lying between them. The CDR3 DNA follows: TGTGCTAGTGGTTACGGGGGGCCTAATGAGCAGTTCTTC. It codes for CASGYGGPNEQFF.

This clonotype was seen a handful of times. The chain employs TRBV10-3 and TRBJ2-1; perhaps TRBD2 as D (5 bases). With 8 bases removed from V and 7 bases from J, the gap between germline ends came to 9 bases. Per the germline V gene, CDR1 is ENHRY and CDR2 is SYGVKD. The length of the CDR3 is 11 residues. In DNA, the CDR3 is TGTGCCATCTCGGGAAGTAATGAGCAGTTCTTC. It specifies CAISGSNEQFF.

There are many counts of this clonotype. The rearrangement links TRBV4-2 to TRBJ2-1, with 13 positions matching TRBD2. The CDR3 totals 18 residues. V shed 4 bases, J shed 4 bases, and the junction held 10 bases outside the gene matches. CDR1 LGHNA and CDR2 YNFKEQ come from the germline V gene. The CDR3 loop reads CASSLRRTSGRRYNEQFF. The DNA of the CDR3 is TGTGCCAGCAGCCTCAGACGGACTAGCGGGAGACGGTACAATGAGCAGTTCTTC.